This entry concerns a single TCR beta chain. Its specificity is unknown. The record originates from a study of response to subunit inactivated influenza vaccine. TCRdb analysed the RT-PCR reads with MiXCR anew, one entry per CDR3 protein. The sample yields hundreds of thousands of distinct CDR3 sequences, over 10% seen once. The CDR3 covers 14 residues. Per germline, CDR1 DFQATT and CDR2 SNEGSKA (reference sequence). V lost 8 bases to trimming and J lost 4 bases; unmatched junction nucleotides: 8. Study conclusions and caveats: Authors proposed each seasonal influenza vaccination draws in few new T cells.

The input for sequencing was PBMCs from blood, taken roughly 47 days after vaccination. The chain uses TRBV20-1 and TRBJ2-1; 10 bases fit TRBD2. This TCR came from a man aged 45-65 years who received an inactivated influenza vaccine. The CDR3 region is CSRRTSGLYNEQFF. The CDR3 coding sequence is TGCAGTAGGAGGACTAGCGGACTGTACAATGAGCAGTTCTTC.